The rows below give T cell receptor beta chains drawn from one sample of a study of cytomegalovirus exposure and HLA in healthy donors. TCRdb keeps only in-frame clones here, not all; method: immunoSEQ multiplex PCR. The data show about 86,000 clones, with 70% to 80% seen just once and approximately 8.9% held by the top ten. The sequenced sample was PBMCs. The receptors here all came from a man aged 60 to 69 in good health and CMV-seronegative. Each CDR3 is given with its conserved first and last residue. D genes are given only for firm matches. Part of the rows lack a size; the others show once, few, many or a class for expanded clones.

abundance	v_gene	j_gene	d_gene	CDR3aa	CDR3nt
few	TRBV7-6	TRBJ2-2	TRBD2	CASSAGGPNTGELFF	TGTGCCAGCTCGGCGGGAGGGCCGAACACCGGGGAGCTGTTTTTT
.	TRBV27	TRBJ2-3	TRBD2	CASSTPGTSGTDTQYF	TGTGCCAGCAGTACACCCGGGACTAGCGGCACAGATACGCAGTATTTT
.	TRBV11-2	TRBJ2-5	TRBD2	CASSPRTSGETQYF	TGTGCCAGCAGCCCGAGGACTAGCGGGGAGACCCAGTACTTC
.	TRBV18	TRBJ2-2	TRBD2	CASSPGLEGELFF	TGTGCCAGCTCACCTGGACTAGAGGGGGAGCTGTTTTTT
.	TRBV19	TRBJ1-4	.	CASSTGATNEKLFF	TGTGCCAGTAGTACAGGCGCAACTAATGAAAAACTGTTTTTT
once	TRBV2	TRBJ1-6	.	CASIITDGPPGAPLHF	TGTGCCAGCATCATTACAGACGGACCTCCAGGGGCACCCCTCCACTTT
.	TRBV6-1	TRBJ2-3	TRBD1	CASRVTGGQDTQYF	TGTGCCAGCAGAGTTACAGGGGGCCAAGATACGCAGTATTTT
few	TRBV28	TRBJ1-3	.	CASSAGTTRGNTIYF	TGTGCCAGCAGTGCCGGGACAACCCGGGGAAACACCATATATTTT
.	TRBV6-1	TRBJ2-5	.	CASSVQEAFQETQYF	TGTGCCAGCAGTGTCCAGGAGGCCTTCCAAGAGACCCAGTACTTC
.	TRBV28	TRBJ1-2	TRBD1	CATQDRVGYGYTF	TGTGCCACCCAGGACAGGGTTGGCTATGGCTACACCTTC
.	TRBV29-1	TRBJ2-3	TRBD2	CSVLAGGTDTQYF	TGCAGCGTCCTAGCGGGAGGCACAGATACGCAGTATTTT
.	TRBV7-6	TRBJ2-7	.	CASSSIQGGEQYF	TGTGCCAGCAGCTCAATACAGGGCGGCGAGCAGTACTTC
.	TRBV6-5	TRBJ1-4	.	CASSWASGATNEKLFF	TGTGCCAGCAGTTGGGCATCAGGGGCAACTAATGAAAAACTGTTTTTT
few	TRBV6-5	TRBJ1-2	TRBD1	CASRASRTGVGYTF	TGTGCCAGCAGGGCTAGTCGGACAGGGGTTGGCTACACCTTC
.	TRBV2	TRBJ1-4	TRBD1	CASSGVEGAVEKLFF	TGTGCCAGCTCTGGGGTGGAGGGGGCGGTTGAAAAACTGTTTTTT
.	TRBV28	TRBJ2-3	TRBD2	CASRPGTSLDTQYF	TGTGCCAGCAGGCCTGGGACTAGCCTGGATACGCAGTATTTT
.	TRBV7-8	TRBJ2-3	.	CASTLGDTQYF	TGTGCCAGCACCCTCGGAGATACGCAGTATTTT
.	TRBV7-2	TRBJ2-5	TRBD1	CASSGDRGRGETQYF	TGTGCCAGCAGCGGAGACAGGGGGCGCGGGGAGACCCAGTACTTC
.	TRBV4-2	TRBJ2-7	TRBD2	CASSQEGTSGYQQYF	TGTGCCAGCAGCCAAGAAGGAACTAGCGGTTACCAGCAGTACTTC
.	TRBV19	TRBJ1-1	.	CASSLRGNTEAFF	TGTGCCAGTAGTCTCAGAGGGAACACTGAAGCTTTCTTT
.	TRBV5-4	TRBJ2-2	.	CASSLSKGITGELFF	TGTGCCAGCAGCTTGAGTAAGGGGATCACCGGGGAGCTGTTTTTT
few	TRBV28	TRBJ2-7	.	CASSSPGYEQYF	TGTGCCAGCAGTTCCCCCGGCTACGAGCAGTACTTC
.	TRBV15	TRBJ1-1	.	CATSRDLMGGTEAFF	TGTGCCACCAGCAGAGATCTGATGGGGGGGACTGAAGCTTTCTTT
.	TRBV13	TRBJ2-7	.	CASSEQGSTYEQYF	TGTGCCAGCAGCGAACAGGGATCGACCTACGAGCAGTACTTC
.	TRBV29-1	TRBJ2-1	TRBD2	CSVDGLRGGARNEQFF	TGCAGCGTTGATGGGCTTCGCGGGGGGGCCAGAAATGAGCAGTTCTTC
few	TRBV7-6	TRBJ2-7	TRBD2	CASSMGLAAYEQYF	TGTGCCAGCAGCATGGGACTAGCAGCCTACGAGCAGTACTTC
.	TRBV12-5	TRBJ2-1	.	CASDARDSYNEQFF	TGTGCTAGTGATGCTCGGGACTCCTACAATGAGCAGTTCTTC
.	TRBV4-3	TRBJ2-6	.	CASSQGAGPSGANVLTF	TGCGCCAGCAGCCAAGGGGCGGGGCCATCTGGGGCCAACGTCCTGACTTTC